A selection of T cell receptor beta chains follows, all from one sample in a study of blood T cells in healthy people across ages. TCRdb reprocessed the 5' RACE reads via MiXCR and lists one record per CDR3 protein. The sample includes 750,000 to 850,000 distinct CDR3 sequences, about 25% seen only once; the top ten take more than 3%. Separately, the same data were catalogued under a study of T cells of mothers and their children.

Source material: blood. The source of these receptors is a boy between 10 and 17 years old in good health. The CDR3 runs from the conserved cysteine through the conserved F or W. The D gene is left open where the match is weak. The listing skips clone size in some rows; elsewhere it reads once, few, many or a size class.

v_call: TRBV15
j_call: TRBJ1-4
d_call: -
clone_size: -
cdr3_aa: CATSTTTAATNEKLFF
cdr3_nt: TGTGCCACCAGCACAACGACAGCCGCAACTAATGAAAAACTGTTTTTT

v_call: TRBV9
j_call: TRBJ2-7
d_call: -
clone_size: -
cdr3_aa: CASSPRQAAYEQYF
cdr3_nt: TGTGCCAGCAGCCCTCGACAGGCGGCCTACGAGCAGTACTTC

v_call: TRBV6-2/TRBV6-3
j_call: TRBJ2-3
d_call: TRBD2
clone_size: -
cdr3_aa: CASSQGLAGTSTDTQYF
cdr3_nt: TGTGCCAGCAGCCAGGGACTAGCGGGGACAAGCACAGATACGCAGTATTTT

v_call: TRBV6-2/TRBV6-3
j_call: TRBJ2-5
d_call: -
clone_size: -
cdr3_aa: CASSYEGGRQETQYF
cdr3_nt: TGTGCCAGCAGTTACGAGGGGGGGCGCCAAGAGACCCAGTACTTC

v_call: TRBV7-2
j_call: TRBJ1-1
d_call: TRBD1
clone_size: -
cdr3_aa: CASRNTGGTEAFF
cdr3_nt: TGTGCCAGCAGGAATACAGGGGGCACTGAAGCTTTCTTT

v_call: TRBV10-3
j_call: TRBJ2-7
d_call: -
clone_size: -
cdr3_aa: CAISEDSSYEQYF
cdr3_nt: TGTGCCATCAGTGAGGACAGCTCCTACGAGCAGTACTTC

v_call: TRBV20-1
j_call: TRBJ1-2
d_call: TRBD1
clone_size: -
cdr3_aa: CSASKGASNYGYTF
cdr3_nt: TGCAGTGCTAGTAAGGGGGCGTCTAACTATGGCTACACCTTC

v_call: TRBV2
j_call: TRBJ2-7
d_call: -
clone_size: few
cdr3_aa: CASSWTLSYEQYF
cdr3_nt: TGTGCCAGCAGTTGGACATTATCCTACGAGCAGTACTTC

v_call: TRBV5-6
j_call: TRBJ1-3
d_call: -
clone_size: -
cdr3_aa: CASSGTTRNTIYF
cdr3_nt: TGTGCCAGCAGCGGAACGACACGAAACACCATATATTTT

v_call: TRBV29-1
j_call: TRBJ2-1
d_call: -
clone_size: few
cdr3_aa: CSVSAGGQETRYF
cdr3_nt: TGCAGCGTTTCGGCTGGGGGCCAAGAGACCCGGTACTTC

v_call: TRBV2
j_call: TRBJ2-7
d_call: -
clone_size: few
cdr3_aa: CASRAGYEQYF
cdr3_nt: TGTGCCAGCAGGGCAGGCTACGAGCAGTACTTC

v_call: TRBV7-2
j_call: TRBJ2-5
d_call: TRBD1
clone_size: -
cdr3_aa: CASSGKTGGETQYF
cdr3_nt: TGTGCCAGCAGCGGCAAGACAGGGGGCGAGACCCAGTACTTC

v_call: TRBV5-1
j_call: TRBJ2-5
d_call: TRBD2
clone_size: few
cdr3_aa: CASSFLGTSGRGAETQYF
cdr3_nt: TGCGCCAGCAGCTTTCTCGGGACTAGCGGAAGAGGGGCAGAGACCCAGTACTTC

v_call: TRBV20-1
j_call: TRBJ2-5
d_call: TRBD2
clone_size: few
cdr3_aa: CSASRVGGAIRETQYF
cdr3_nt: TGCAGTGCTAGCCGGGTCGGGGGGGCCATAAGAGAGACCCAGTACTTC

v_call: TRBV28
j_call: TRBJ2-5
d_call: -
clone_size: -
cdr3_aa: CASSVPGVGETQYF
cdr3_nt: TGTGCCAGCAGTGTACCAGGGGTAGGGGAGACCCAGTACTTC

v_call: TRBV21-1
j_call: TRBJ2-7
d_call: -
clone_size: few
cdr3_aa: CASSKGGPACYEQYF
cdr3_nt: TGTGCCAGCAGCAAAGGTGGCCCAGCGTGCTACGAGCAGTACTTC

v_call: TRBV10-3
j_call: TRBJ2-4
d_call: TRBD1
clone_size: few
cdr3_aa: CAISEERTGSNIQYF
cdr3_nt: TGTGCCATCAGTGAGGAACGGACAGGCTCAAACATTCAGTACTTC